This TCR beta chain was identified in a study of blood T cell repertoires in COVID-19 (TCRdb year 2020). Background on the whole study: Collaborator samples came from the United States, Italy and Spain and covered acute and convalescent phases of COVID-19. The material from the prospective study consisted of cDNA or gDNA derived from T cells, B-cell-depleted T cells, or PBMCs. Deeply sampled blood TCRbeta repertoires from subjects exposed to, actively infected with, or recovered from COVID-19 were included in the dataset. The repertoires were released in a freely available public database meant as a resource for research on the immune response to SARS-CoV-2. Samples were obtained from the ongoing ImmuneRACE study (first 160 participants) and from roughly 1,300 subjects provided by 6 global collaborators. A de-identified subject ID, COVID-19 status, age in years and sex were almost always included in the sample metadata. Where HLA class I and class II types were available, the types were taken from metadata supplied by the sample provider, not from assay-based typing. What the study reported, not specific to this receptor: The amount of clinical and demographic metadata varied by source and participant and was provided uncurated.

Collaborating institutions collected whole blood in K2EDTA tubes following their own protocols. Collaborator samples were shipped for TCRbeta analysis as frozen whole blood, isolated PBMCs, or DNA extracted from either sample type. TCRbeta CDR3 regions were amplified from genomic DNA using the immunoSEQ Assay, a bias-controlled multiplex PCR. Regarding the original processing steps: Nucleated cell counts per sample were estimated from amplification of reference gene primers within the assay. Sequence reads were collapsed and filtered to measure the absolute abundance of every unique TCRbeta CDR3 rearrangement. For each sample, productive Simpson clonality was calculated as the square root of Simpson's diversity index over productive rearrangements. This immuneACCESS table, as held by TCRdb, lists in-frame sequences with V and J called but not all clones. Of the missing ones, under half trace to an unresolved V gene in checked studies; the others have no known cause. V and J calls and clone size are copied from that table; D and trimming were computed from the DNA. This sample is represented by approximately 110,000 clones; almost 90% of them were singletons. The top ten hold 0.7% to 0.9% of the sample.

Details on this clone: Its antigen target is currently unknown. Base qualities are missing; no much larger clone stands one base away.

Sequencing was carried out using peripheral blood. This receptor was identified in a woman between 50 and 59 years old with active or convalescent COVID-19.

The CDR3 here reads CASSSGSQEGNTEAFF. The bases are TGTGCCAGCAGCTCCGGGTCCCAAGAGGGGAACACTGAAGCTTTCTTT. Recombination linked TRBV28 to TRBJ1-1; the D gene remains uncertain. The CDR3 runs 16 amino acids, cysteine and phenylalanine included. Only the CDR3 region is kept as DNA, spanning 48 bases read in frame from base 1. V loses 6 bases, J loses 1 base, and the germline ends lie 18 bases apart. Per the germline V gene, MDHEN is the CDR1 and SYDVKM is the CDR2. Outside the CDR3, residues come from the reference TRBV28 and TRBJ1-1 proteins, so the full variable domain is: DVKVTQSSRYLVKRTGEKVFLECVQDMDHENMFWYRQDPGLGLRLIYFSYDVKMKEKGDIPEGYSVSREKKERFSLILESASTNQTSMYLCASSSGSQEGNTEAFFGQGTRLTVV.